The rows below give T cell receptor beta chains drawn from one sample of a study of T cell responses to AZD1222 COVID-19 vaccine. Assay: immunoSEQ multiplex PCR; the TCRdb copy retains only in-frame clones and omits some. The repertoire includes 150,000 to 200,000 clones, about 91% of them detected once, and around a tenth sits in the top ten. The specimen was peripheral blood, collected 28 days after the second AZD1222 dose. The receptors were gathered from an adult who received the AZD1222 COVID-19 vaccine. CDR3s leave out the opening cysteine and the closing phenylalanine or tryptophan. Each record gives: V gene, J gene, D gene, CDR3 length, CDR3 protein. A D gene is named only where the DNA matches it firmly.

V gene: TRBV7-9; J gene: TRBJ2-5; D gene: NA; CDR3 length: 12; CDR3 protein: ASSLSVGVETQY
V gene: TRBV6-1; J gene: TRBJ1-1; D gene: NA; CDR3 length: 13; CDR3 protein: ASSDSGREDTEAF
V gene: TRBV5-1; J gene: TRBJ2-2; D gene: TRBD1; CDR3 length: 15; CDR3 protein: ASSLIPGQHNTGELF
V gene: TRBV19; J gene: TRBJ1-5; D gene: NA; CDR3 length: 13; CDR3 protein: ASSIPGLGNQPQH
V gene: TRBV5-8; J gene: TRBJ1-5; D gene: TRBD1; CDR3 length: 16; CDR3 protein: ASSKNPQGSVPNQPQH
V gene: TRBV5-6; J gene: TRBJ2-5; D gene: NA; CDR3 length: 13; CDR3 protein: ASSFLAVRGETQY
V gene: TRBV7-2; J gene: TRBJ2-5; D gene: NA; CDR3 length: 12; CDR3 protein: ASSLSQNQETQY
V gene: TRBV18; J gene: TRBJ2-7; D gene: NA; CDR3 length: 12; CDR3 protein: ASSHVDYAYEQY
V gene: TRBV24-1; J gene: TRBJ1-1; D gene: TRBD1; CDR3 length: 13; CDR3 protein: ATSGRTGKRTEAF
V gene: TRBV5-4; J gene: TRBJ1-6; D gene: TRBD1; CDR3 length: 13; CDR3 protein: ASSIPGQEVSPLH
V gene: TRBV6-6; J gene: TRBJ1-1; D gene: TRBD1; CDR3 length: 13; CDR3 protein: ASSSQMGRGVEAF
V gene: TRBV5-4; J gene: TRBJ1-6; D gene: TRBD1; CDR3 length: 13; CDR3 protein: ASSFQGANNSPLH
V gene: TRBV5-1; J gene: TRBJ1-3; D gene: NA; CDR3 length: 15; CDR3 protein: ASSSHPRGEGGNTIY
V gene: TRBV7-8; J gene: TRBJ1-6; D gene: TRBD1; CDR3 length: 18; CDR3 protein: ASSLGGGQGPSTRYSPLH
V gene: TRBV4-3; J gene: TRBJ1-3; D gene: NA; CDR3 length: 16; CDR3 protein: ASSQEPGASSWGNTIY
V gene: TRBV6-5; J gene: TRBJ2-7; D gene: TRBD1; CDR3 length: 12; CDR3 protein: ASQKDRALNEQY
V gene: TRBV19; J gene: TRBJ1-2; D gene: TRBD1; CDR3 length: 14; CDR3 protein: ASTTGQGAQGYGYT
V gene: TRBV3-1/TRBV3-2; J gene: TRBJ1-2; D gene: NA; CDR3 length: 11; CDR3 protein: ASTPSGGDGYT
V gene: TRBV6-5; J gene: TRBJ1-5; D gene: NA; CDR3 length: 10; CDR3 protein: ASTSAGQPQH
V gene: TRBV3-1/TRBV3-2; J gene: TRBJ2-2; D gene: NA; CDR3 length: 12; CDR3 protein: ASSHGRDTGELF